This paragraph reports one T cell receptor (beta chain). This sample stems from a study of blood T cell repertoires in COVID-19. Study in general: The United States, Italy and Spain were the sources of the acute and convalescent COVID-19 samples. Sample material is recorded as cDNA or gDNA derived from T cells, B-cell-depleted T cells, or PBMCs.

Germline loops: CDR1 SGHRS, CDR2 YFSETQ. Losses at the gene ends were 4 bases for V and 2 bases for J; bases not matched to a gene: 5. This CDR3 region has 14 residues. In the authors' workflow: Reference gene primer amplification gave estimated nucleated cell counts. Method: immunoSEQ multiplex PCR; TCRdb's copy keeps in-frame clones and lacks some. Clone size and V and J calls were adopted from that table, with D and trimming inferred from the DNA. The data show around 100,000 clones, approximately 81% seen once. The rearrangement uses TRBV5-1 and TRBJ1-1, with 7 nucleotides matching TRBD1. The sequencing input was peripheral blood. The TCR comes from a man in his forties with acute or convalescent COVID-19. The CDR3 here is CASSVDRANTEAFF. CDR3 coding DNA: TGCGCCAGCAGCGTCGACAGGGCAAACACTGAAGCTTTCTTT.